Below are 17 T cell receptor beta chains sequenced from a single sample in a study of shared clonotypes between healthy human individuals. Here immunoSEQ multiplex PCR was the method, and the copy in TCRdb shows in-frame clones only, minus some. The top ten clones hold nearly 1.5% of a sample with 950,000 to 1,300,000 clones, more than 65% of them seen once. The specimen sequenced was memory CD4+ T cells sorted from blood. The subset denotes: CD45RA-negative fraction. The receptors originated from a man between 18 and 29 years old in good health.

This clone turned up a few times. This sample also contains other DNA sequences that code for the same CDR3. The chain carries TRBV10-3 and TRBJ2-5, with no clear D. V was clipped by 0 bases and J by 5 bases, with 4 bases between them. The CDR3 extends over 12 amino acids. CDR1 and CDR2 from the germline V gene are ENHRY and SYGVKD. The CDR3 protein is CAISESVETQYF. CDR3 DNA sequence: TGTGCCATCAGTGAGTCCGTGGAGACCCAGTACTTC.

This clone was recorded once. The same CDR3 also results from other DNA sequences found in this sample. This chain connects TRBV5-5 to TRBJ1-1; D perhaps matches TRBD1 (6 bases). Per the germline V gene, CDR1 is SGHKS and CDR2 is YYEKEE (reference sequence). V shed 0 bases and J shed 2 bases, with 8 bases lying between them. This CDR3 contains 14 residues. This CDR3 is CASSLVGGNTEAFF. The DNA for the CDR3 is TGTGCCAGCAGCTTGGTAGGGGGAAACACTGAAGCTTTCTTT.

This sequence joins TRBV25-1 and TRBJ1-1; the D gene is possibly TRBD1 (5 bases). V gave up 2 bases and J gave up 10 bases, with 17 bases separating them. This CDR3 spans 14 amino acids. CDR1 is MGHDK and CDR2 is SYGVNS in the germline V gene. CDR3 sequence (DNA): TGTGCCAGCAGTGAAAATTGGGACCCCCTGGGAGCTTTCTTT. Amino acids: CASSENWDPLGAFF. Drawing the rest from reference TRBV25-1 and TRBJ1-1, the complete variable domain is EADIYQTPRYLVIGTGKKITLECSQTMGHDKMYWYQQDPGMELHLIHYSYGVNSTEKGDLSSESTVSRIRTEHFPLTLESARPSHTSQYLCASSENWDPLGAFFGQGTRLTVV.

This chain links TRBV6-5 with TRBJ1-6; perhaps TRBD1 as D (5 bases). Germline V gene data show CDR1 as MNHEY and CDR2 as SVGAGI. The CDR3 is 15 amino acids. Trimming left V 4 bases short and J 8 bases short, with 15 bases between. CDR3 DNA: TGTGCCAGCAGTTCCGGGGCCCCGGTGGATTCACCCCTCCACTTT. It encodes CASSSGAPVDSPLHF.

The CDR3 nucleotides are TGTGCCAGCAGCCGCGGATTCTCTGGGGCCAACGTCCTGACTTTC. Its translation is CASSRGFSGANVLTF. V gene TRBV7-9 combines with J gene TRBJ2-6, with D unresolved. CDR3 size: 15 residues. With 5 bases removed from V and 0 bases from J, the gap between germline ends came to 8 bases. Germline V CDR1 and CDR2: SEHNR, FQNEAQ (reference sequence).

This rearrangement joins TRBV28 to TRBJ2-7, with a weak D call TRBD1 (5 bases). Germline CDR1 and CDR2: MDHEN and SYDVKM. There are 14 residues in the CDR3. V lost 5 bases and J lost 0, with 11 bases in between. CDR3 region: CASSPRTSSYEQYF. The CDR3 DNA reads as TGTGCCAGCAGTCCACGGACAAGCTCCTACGAGCAGTACTTC.

V gene TRBV28 combines with J gene TRBJ1-2, with TRBD1 matching over 8 bases. This CDR3 region has 14 residues. V was pared by 7 bases and J by 4 bases, with 8 bases of the junction left unmatched. Germline V CDR1 and CDR2: MDHEN, SYDVKM. This CDR3 reads CASTAGGLAYGYTF. The DNA for the CDR3 is TGTGCCAGCACCGCAGGGGGCTTGGCCTATGGCTACACCTTC.

J is TRBJ1-1 and V is TRBV10-3; a possible D gene is TRBD1 (6 bases). This CDR3 is 13 amino acids long. Trimming cost V 6 bases and J 8 bases, with 16 bases left between them. CDR1 is ENHRY, CDR2 SYGVKD, per germline. Written as DNA, the CDR3 is TGTGCCATCAGGCAGGGGTTCTTATCCGAAGCTTTCTTT. This translates into CAIRQGFLSEAFF.

This clone has just a few counts. This chain links TRBV18 with TRBJ1-2; D gene ambiguous. The CDR3 runs 14 residues. The V and J ends lost 2 bases and 1 base respectively, with 8 bases between them. Germline V gene lookup returns CDR1 KGHSH and CDR2 LQKENI. The CDR3 protein is CASSPGSDNYGYTF. CDR3 DNA sequence: TGTGCCAGCTCACCAGGGTCGGATAACTATGGCTACACCTTC.

The chain employs TRBV10-3 and TRBJ1-2; no clear D. CDR1 ENHRY and CDR2 SYGVKD come from the germline V gene. The CDR3 is 13 amino acids. V shed 2 bases and J shed 4 bases, with 8 bases lying between them. The CDR3 reads CAISEGVTYGYTF. The DNA for the CDR3 is TGTGCCATCAGTGAGGGGGTGACCTATGGCTACACCTTC.

This sequence joins TRBV10-3 and TRBJ2-3; TRBD2 might be the D (6 bases). CDR3 length equals 14 residues. CDR1 ENHRY and CDR2 SYGVKD come from the germline V gene. V was pared by 5 bases and J by 2 bases, with 11 bases between. The CDR3 DNA is TGTGCCATCAGTCCGGGGAGGTCCACAGATACGCAGTATTTT. Protein: CAISPGRSTDTQYF.

V gene TRBV28 combines with J gene TRBJ2-5; a weak D match, TRBD2 (7 bases). V lost 8 bases and J lost 4, with 11 bases in between. This CDR3 region has 12 residues. Germline CDR1 reads MDHEN; CDR2 reads SYDVKM. The CDR3 region has the DNA TGTGCCAGCGCGAGGGGGGGAGAGACCCAGTACTTC. It specifies CASARGGETQYF.

This clone was seen a handful of times. The rearrangement joins TRBV19 to TRBJ1-4, with a possible D match to TRBD1 (5 bases). V lost 5 bases and J 5 bases, leaving 12 bases between the germline ends. Germline CDR1 is LNHDA and CDR2 is SQIVND (reference sequence). The length of the CDR3 is 14 residues. The CDR3 is CASSDVGHNEKLFF. As DNA, the CDR3 is TGTGCCAGTAGTGACGTGGGGCACAATGAAAAACTGTTTTTT. Looking up the rest from reference TRBV19 and TRBJ1-4 gives the full variable domain: DGGITQSPKYLFRKEGQNVTLSCEQNLNHDAMYWYRQDPGQGLRLIYYSQIVNDFQKGDIAEGYSVSREKKESFPLTVTSAQKNPTAFYLCASSDVGHNEKLFFGSGTQLSVL.

This clone was counted a single time. The chain uses TRBV2 and TRBJ2-4, with D possibly matching TRBD2 (5 bases). Germline lookup yields CDR1 SNHLY and CDR2 FYNNEI. The CDR3 is 12 residues long. V was clipped by 6 bases and J by 9 bases, with 12 bases between them. This CDR3 is CASRFGGTIQYF. The CDR3 coding sequence is TGTGCCAGCAGGTTCGGAGGTACCATTCAGTACTTC.

This clone was recorded only once. CDR3 sequence reads: CAWRVTSGANVLTF. The CDR3 bases are TGTGCCTGGAGGGTCACCTCTGGGGCCAACGTCCTGACTTTC. The chain has TRBV30 and TRBJ2-6; D uncertain. The CDR3 is 14 amino acids. Germline V gene sequence: CDR1 GTSNPN, CDR2 SVGIG (reference sequence). Trimming removed 3 bases at V and 0 bases at J, with 6 bases between. The full variable domain, completed using reference TRBV30 and TRBJ2-6, is SQTIHQWPATLVQPVGSPLSLECTVEGTSNPNLYWYRQAAGRGLQLLFYSVGIGQISSEVPQNLSASRPQDRQFILSSKKLLLSDSGFYLCAWRVTSGANVLTFGAGSRLTVL.

This clone was recorded once. This chain links TRBV7-2 with TRBJ2-3, with 7 positions matching TRBD1. This CDR3 contains 16 residues. The V gene end was trimmed by 0 bases and the J gene end by 9 bases; junction bases not matched to a gene: 12. The germline V gene encodes CDR1 SGHTA and CDR2 FQGNSA. In DNA form, the CDR3 reads TGTGCCAGCAGCTTAGCGGGGGAAGGGGGCCGTTTCACGCAGTATTTT. It encodes CASSLAGEGGRFTQYF.

The chain joins TRBV6-5 to TRBJ1-1; 10 bases are a match to TRBD1. J was trimmed by 11 bases and V by 6 bases; bases with no gene match: 12. Germline V CDR1 and CDR2: MNHEY, SVGAGI. The CDR3 is made up of 14 amino acids. In DNA form, the CDR3 reads TGTGCCAGCAGCCCGACAGGGGGCGCTTCTTGGGCTTTCTTT. This translates into CASSPTGGASWAFF.